This TCR beta chain was identified in a study of shared clonotypes between healthy human individuals (dated by TCRdb to 2020 to 2022). For the wider study: Two women and a few men aged 18 to 49 years were included in the cohort. For each donor, CD4 naive and CD4 memory were each run on three plates, CD8 naive on two plates, and CD8 memory on one plate. The study deeply sequenced blood TCR repertoires of about 5 healthy adults to estimate repertoire size and the extent of clonotype sharing between individuals. Libraries were prepared and TCR repertoires were sequenced by different laboratories using diverse techniques, in order to increase sequencing depth and limit assay-specific biases. Each donor's leukapheresis produced roughly between about 0.8 and 8.9 billion PBMCs. Study-wide conclusions, independent of this receptor: Rarefaction of sorted-subset datasets indicated incomplete sequencing despite the large sequencing depth. Compared with non-shared clonotypes, the clonotypes found in all four sorted-subset donors had higher generation probabilities. Based on pairwise subsampling, the degree of clonotype sharing among donors was expected to be affected by sequencing depth. Because the study included a small number of donors, the genetic and exposure-history diversity represented was limited. Only blood was sampled, and tissue TCR repertoires likely differ from those in blood. Across a handful of donors, roughly 5.1% of naive CD4, over 3% of naive CD8, under 2.5% of memory CD4, and approximately 0.4% of memory CD8 clonotypes were shared. Larger estimated clonotype richness was generally found for naive subsets than for memory subsets.

Using the deep immunoSEQ assay, multiplex PCR amplified TCR CDR3 regions from genomic DNA. Extracted genomic DNA from each cell subset was spread evenly across all wells of several immunoSEQ 96-well plates, with each plate serving as a replicate. Each replicate PCR for sorted subsets received around 210 ng genomic DNA, equal to roughly 29,000 T cell genomes. Purified libraries were measured with a Qubit 3.0 fluorometer, size-checked on a Bioanalyzer 2100, and measured again with the KAPA Library Quantification kit. A separate single-read 150-cycle Illumina NextSeq 550 flow cell was used to sequence each immunoSEQ 96-well plate. The original pipeline was this. The immunoSEQ output contained only junctional sequences without quality scores, so filtering could not match that applied to full-length reads. To assign V/J genes and CDR3, sequences were annotated using PyIR, a Python wrapper for IgBLAST v1.9, with IMGT germline references. Reads were filtered out if the reads had weak V/J assignments (E-value above 1e-6), no CDR3, stop codons, out-of-frame junctions, or ambiguous translated residues. A V3J clonotype was defined by an identical inferred V gene, J gene, and CDR3 amino acid sequence. The percentage overlap between two repertoires was calculated by dividing the number of shared unique clonotypes by the size of the smaller repertoire. Repertoire richness was assessed with RTK rarefaction, the Chao1 estimator, and Recon v2.1 estimates of unobserved clonotypes. OLGA was used to compute generation probabilities for all TCRbeta clonotypes that the gDNA method yielded from several donors. In its TCRdb copy, this immuneACCESS table keeps in-frame sequences only and misses some clones. Where compared with another copy, unresolved V genes explain less than half of these, and the others have no known cause. The V and J calls and clone size come from that table; D and trimming were worked out from the DNA. Present in this sample are roughly 1,600,000 clones, 98% to 99% of which were seen just once. About 0.34% of the sample comes from the top ten.

From its cysteine to its phenylalanine, the CDR3 spans 16 amino acids. Just the 48-base CDR3 DNA is kept, in frame starting at base 1. CDR1 WNHNN and CDR2 SYGVQD were looked up in the germline V gene (reference sequence). V is cut back by 4 bases and J by 8 bases, with 14 bases in the junction unmatched. The donors were healthy, HIV-negative adults with no recently reported acute infections or vaccinations. All donors were Caucasian adults living in Nashville, Tennessee, USA. CD4+ T cells were enriched by magnetic negative selection, after which naive cells were positively selected on CD45RA and the negative fraction was taken as the memory subset. Blood was collected by leukapheresis, and PBMCs were isolated by Ficoll-Histopaque density gradient centrifugation and then cryopreserved in liquid nitrogen vapor phase. Analytical flow cytometry was used to check the purity and quantity of every magnetically sorted T cell population. Genomic DNA was isolated from every sorted fraction and measured by UV absorbance on a Nanodrop 2000c.

About this clone itself: No cognate antigen has been identified for it. It has no much larger one-base neighbor in the sample; base qualities were not kept.

The sample comprised naive CD4+ T cells sorted from blood. This sample's cell subset or site label indicates: CD45RA+ positively selected. The sequence derives from a man younger than 45 in good health. This chain joins TRBV10-1 to TRBJ2-7, and 10 bases in between align with TRBD2. The DNA sequence is given as TGCGCCAGCAGTGGGCTAGCGGGAGCCACGCAGAAGCAGCAGTACTTC. It codes for CASSGLAGATQKQQYF.